This TCR beta chain was recorded in a study of T cell repertoires in cytomegalovirus infection. Study at large: HLA-B-restricted CMV epitopes that are well studied were used alongside recently identified HLA-C-restricted ones. Indications came from public TCR beta signatures; they pointed to CMV infection and to a matching HLA type. Study-level points and caveats: What dominated the ex vivo response were HLA-C-restricted CMV-specific TCR beta clonotypes. Cumulated frequencies of public TCR beta families served to identify carriers of CMV plus the relevant HLA.

Germline V gene data show CDR1 as LGHDT and CDR2 as YNNKEL (reference sequence). The CDR3 is 14 residues long. Trimming removed 3 bases at V and 4 bases at J, with 12 bases between. With regard to this clonotype: Its target is not known.

TCRdb reprocessed the reads with MiXCR, giving one entry per CDR3 protein. Of hundreds of thousands of distinct CDR3 sequences listed, roughly 30% were seen once; the top ten hold roughly 20%. Sequences were derived from cultured PBMCs, sampled from culture after CMV antigen stimulation. The chain uses TRBV3-1 and TRBJ1-1; perhaps TRBD1 as D (5 bases). The receptor was isolated from a human donor in good health (CMV status not recorded). Some clones in this sample may be carry-over from other donors' samples. CDR3 protein: CASSHGGVSTEAFF. The DNA of the CDR3 is TGTGCCAGCAGCCATGGGGGGGTAAGCACTGAAGCTTTCTTT.